The sequence of this T cell receptor beta chain was determined in a study of blood T cells in healthy people across ages. Through a sample-barcoded 5' primer and a J-beta primer mix, a second PCR was run for roughly 7 to 12 cycles. TCRdb used MiXCR to reprocess the 5' RACE reads, holding one entry per CDR3 protein. Of fewer than 800,000 distinct CDR3 sequences listed, about 25% were seen once; the top ten hold 8% to 10%. Germline V gene sequence: CDR1 MGHRA, CDR2 YSYEKL. The CDR3 is 15 residues long. V was clipped by 1 base and J by 2 bases; unmatched bases: 5. This clonotype was seen more than once but under ten times. No antigen is known for it. Broader study findings: No conclusive comparison of naive versus antigen-experienced cells was possible with unsorted PBMCs. Both naive CD4+ cell counts and diversity were greater in long-lived donors than in aged donors.

A further study also used this sample, focusing on T cells of mothers and their children. This second study says: Unrelated pairs and related pairs have their TCR recombination output shaped similarly by thymic selection. When mothers and children were related, their normalized repertoire overlap, which was always slightly higher, did not differ significantly from that of unrelated pairs.

The V gene is TRBV4-1, the J gene TRBJ2-7; 7 bases line up with TRBD1. The origin of this receptor is a boy aged 10-17 years in good health. Material: blood. CDR3: CASSQGQGDAYEQYF. The DNA of the CDR3 is TGCGCCAGCAGCCAAGGGCAGGGGGATGCCTACGAGCAGTACTTC.